This T cell receptor beta chain was observed in a study of blood T cell repertoires in COVID-19. This CDR3 contains 13 residues. V lost 2 bases, J lost 4 bases, and 6 bases lay in between. Germline V gene sequence: CDR1 MNHNS, CDR2 SASEGT. Seattle patients were enrolled during active infection and followed longitudinally. Data came from immunoSEQ multiplex PCR; TCRdb stores just in-frame clones and leaves some out. The sample shows tens of thousands of clones, roughly 86% of them seen only once. The sequenced sample was peripheral blood. The sequence derives from a man aged 55 to 69 with COVID-19, enrolled during active disease. The chain uses TRBV6-1 and TRBJ1-5; no clear D. This chain's CDR3 is CASSEFFNQPQHF. As DNA, the CDR3 is TGTGCCAGCAGTGAATTCTTTAATCAGCCCCAGCATTTT.